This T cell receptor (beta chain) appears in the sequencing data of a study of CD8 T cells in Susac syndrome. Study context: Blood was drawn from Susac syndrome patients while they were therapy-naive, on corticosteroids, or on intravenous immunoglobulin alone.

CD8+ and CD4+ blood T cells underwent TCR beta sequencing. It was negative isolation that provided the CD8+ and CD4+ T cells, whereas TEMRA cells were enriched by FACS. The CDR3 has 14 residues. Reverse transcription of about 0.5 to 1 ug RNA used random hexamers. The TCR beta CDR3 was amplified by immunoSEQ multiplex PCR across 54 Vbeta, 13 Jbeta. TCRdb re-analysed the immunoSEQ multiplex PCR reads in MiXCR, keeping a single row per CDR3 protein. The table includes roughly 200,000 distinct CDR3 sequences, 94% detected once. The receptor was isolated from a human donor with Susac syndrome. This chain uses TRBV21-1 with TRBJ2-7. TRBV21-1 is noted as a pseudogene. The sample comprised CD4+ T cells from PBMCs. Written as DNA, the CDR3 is TGTGCCAGCAGCAATTACAGGAGCTCCTACGAGCAGTACTTC. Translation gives CASSNYRSSYEQYF.